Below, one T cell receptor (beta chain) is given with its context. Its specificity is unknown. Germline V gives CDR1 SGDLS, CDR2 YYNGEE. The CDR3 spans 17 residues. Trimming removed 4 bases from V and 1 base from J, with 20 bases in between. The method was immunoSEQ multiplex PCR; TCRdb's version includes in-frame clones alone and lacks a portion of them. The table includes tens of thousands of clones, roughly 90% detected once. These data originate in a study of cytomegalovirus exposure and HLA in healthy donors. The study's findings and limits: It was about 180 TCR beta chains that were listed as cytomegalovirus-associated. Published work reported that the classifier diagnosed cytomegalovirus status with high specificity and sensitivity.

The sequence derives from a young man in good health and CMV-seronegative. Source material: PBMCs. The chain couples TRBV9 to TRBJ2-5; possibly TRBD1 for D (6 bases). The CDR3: CASSPRGTGTPQETQYF. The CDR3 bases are TGTGCCAGCAGCCCGAGAGGGACGGGGACACCCCAAGAGACCCAGTACTTC.